This TCR beta chain was sequenced in a study of T cell changes during pregnancy in multiple sclerosis. The data were produced by immunoSEQ multiplex PCR, yet TCRdb's version contains in-frame clones alone and is incomplete. The table records 90,000 to 120,000 clones, roughly 93% of them present only once. The length of the CDR3 is 11 residues. V lost 4 bases and J lost 4, with 5 bases in between. Germline CDR1 SNHLY, CDR2 FYNNEI. This chain links TRBV2 with TRBJ2-7, with D unclear. The source of this sequence is a female donor with multiple sclerosis, enrolled in a pregnancy study. The input for sequencing was peripheral blood, taken before pregnancy. The CDR3 DNA sequence: TGTGCCAGCAGTGCCTCTTACGAGCAGTACTTC. It is translated as CASSASYEQYF.